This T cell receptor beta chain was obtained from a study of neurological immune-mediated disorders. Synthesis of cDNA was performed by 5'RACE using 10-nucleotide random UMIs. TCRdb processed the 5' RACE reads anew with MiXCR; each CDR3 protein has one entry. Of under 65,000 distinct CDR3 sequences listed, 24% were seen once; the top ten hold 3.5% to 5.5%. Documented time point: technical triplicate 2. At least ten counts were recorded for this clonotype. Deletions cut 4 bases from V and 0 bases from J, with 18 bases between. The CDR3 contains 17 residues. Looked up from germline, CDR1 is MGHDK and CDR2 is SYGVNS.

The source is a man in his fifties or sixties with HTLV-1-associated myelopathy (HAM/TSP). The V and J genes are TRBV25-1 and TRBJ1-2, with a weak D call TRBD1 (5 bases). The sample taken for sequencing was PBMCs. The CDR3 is CASSVADDRISNYGYTF. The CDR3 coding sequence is TGTGCCAGCAGTGTGGCCGACGACAGAATCTCTAACTATGGCTACACCTTC.